There are many counts of the clone carrying this T cell receptor beta chain. Its antigen is currently unknown. Sorting of CD4+ naive, central memory, regulatory and stem cell-like memory cells was performed via CD45RO/CCR7/CD25/CD127/CD95/CD27. This specimen comes from a study of beta chain features in type 1 diabetes. The CDR3 consists of 13 residues. Trimming stripped 7 bases from V and 3 bases from J, with 12 bases between. Germline loops: CDR1 LNHNV, CDR2 YYDKDF (reference sequence). Study-level results: A closer apparent resemblance between naive, central memory and Treg TCRB repertoires was seen in patients than in healthy donors. Patients with type 1 diabetes showed fewer VDJ junction insertions and more deletions.

Every bit of the isolated RNA underwent reverse transcription, so sequencing read expressed TCRB transcripts. The protocol was immunoSEQ multiplex PCR, while the TCRdb copy is restricted to in-frame clones and leaves out a portion. The sample consists of some 300,000 clones, under 8.5% of them appearing once. Sequencing was done on a sample of central memory CD4+ T cells from blood. The clonotype was recovered from a woman between 18 and 29 years old in good health. This chain links TRBV15 with TRBJ1-1, with a tentative D call TRBD1 (5 bases). Here the CDR3 reads CATKWDQDTEAFF. Here the CDR3 DNA reads TGTGCCACCAAATGGGACCAGGACACTGAAGCTTTCTTT.